This T cell receptor (beta chain) was identified in a study of T cell responses to AZD1222 COVID-19 vaccine. Sequenced by immunoSEQ multiplex PCR; TCRdb stores in-frame clones only, minus some. This repertoire shows hundreds of thousands of clones, 90% to 95% found once; its top ten account for around 1%. The length of the CDR3 is 14 residues. V lost 0 bases and J 16 bases, leaving 19 bases between the germline ends. Germline assignment: CDR1 LGHDT and CDR2 YNNKEL (reference sequence). This TCR was recovered from an adult in good health. The material sequenced was peripheral blood, taken on day 0 of MenACWY control vaccination. The chain couples TRBV3-1 (or the pseudogene TRBV3-2) to TRBJ1-5; no reliable D call. CDR3 DNA sequence: TGTGCCAGCAGCCAAGACTCCCACGGCCCCCCCTCCCATTTT. Its translation: CASSQDSHGPPSHF.